This T cell receptor (beta chain) was documented in a study of blood T cell repertoires in COVID-19 (dated by TCRdb to the early 2020s). As for the study more broadly: Samples covering the acute and convalescent phases of COVID-19 were provided by collaborators in the United States, Italy and Spain. The prospective study material was composed of cDNA or gDNA derived from T cells, B-cell-depleted T cells, or PBMCs. The dataset comprised deeply sampled blood TCRbeta repertoires from subjects exposed to, actively infected with, or recovered from COVID-19. The repertoires were released in a freely available public database meant as a resource for research on the immune response to SARS-CoV-2. Samples were obtained from the ongoing ImmuneRACE study (first 160 participants) and from 1,000 to 1,500 subjects provided by 6 global collaborators. Nearly every sample came with metadata listing a de-identified subject ID, COVID-19 status, age in years and sex. HLA class I and class II types, where available, came from metadata supplied by the sample provider rather than from assay-based typing.

Collaborating institutions collected whole blood in K2EDTA tubes following their own protocols. For TCRbeta analysis, collaborators shipped samples as frozen whole blood, isolated PBMCs, or DNA extracted from either of those sample types. TCRbeta CDR3 regions were amplified from genomic DNA using the immunoSEQ Assay, a bias-controlled multiplex PCR. The authors' analysis ran thus. Nucleated cell counts per sample were estimated from amplification of reference gene primers within the assay. To quantify the absolute abundance of each unique TCRbeta CDR3 rearrangement, sequence reads were collapsed and filtered. For each sample, productive Simpson clonality was calculated as the square root of Simpson's diversity index over productive rearrangements. Held by TCRdb, this immuneACCESS table contains in-frame sequences only and omits some clones. Under half of the omission traces to an unresolved V gene where checked; the cause of the rest is unknown. The V and J calls and clone size were taken over from that table, and D and trimming were inferred from the DNA. The sample table contains about 170,000 clones; only one count was recorded for roughly nine tenths of them. 2.5% to 4% of the sample lies in the top ten.

This clone appeared a few times. The antigen it recognizes is unknown. The sample holds no much larger clone one base away, and base qualities are not on file. General conclusions and limits of the study: Clinical and demographic metadata were provided uncurated, with the amount varying by source and participant.

The receptor comes from a man aged 70-80 years with acute or convalescent COVID-19. The specimen sequenced was peripheral blood.

The DNA is as follows: TGTGCCAGCAGCCCCCCGGGGGGTAGAGAGACCCAGTACTTC. Translation gives CASSPPGGRETQYF. The chain is encoded by TRBV9 joined to TRBJ2-5; 7 nucleotides in the junction match TRBD2. Per the germline V gene, SGDLS is the CDR1 and YYNGEE is the CDR2. Taken from cysteine to phenylalanine, the CDR3 has 14 residues. Only CDR3 DNA remains: 42 bases, in frame from the first base. Clipping removes 4 bases from V and 4 bases from J, with 7 as the unmatched junction base count.